This TCR beta chain comes out of a study of T cell repertoires in cytomegalovirus infection. Study-level points and caveats: Identification of carriers of CMV plus the relevant HLA was performed using cumulative public TCR beta family frequency.

TCRdb re-called the reads with MiXCR, one entry per CDR3 protein. The sample carries 300,000 to 450,000 distinct CDR3 sequences, 15% to 20% recorded once. A note on this clonotype: What it binds is unknown.

This sequence originates from a human donor in good health (CMV status not recorded). Some clones in this sample may be carry-over from other donors' samples. What was sequenced was PBMCs.

CDR3 sequence reads: CASSLKPGPTSGYTF. The CDR3 DNA reads as TGCGCCAGCAGCTTAAAACCGGGACCCACGAGTGGCTACACCTTC. The rearrangement links TRBV5-1 to TRBJ1-2; a possible D gene is TRBD1 (5 bases). From germline, CDR1 is SGHRS and CDR2 YFSETQ. Trimming shortened V by 2 bases and J by 7 bases, and 18 bases separated the two germline ends. This CDR3 is 15 amino acids long.